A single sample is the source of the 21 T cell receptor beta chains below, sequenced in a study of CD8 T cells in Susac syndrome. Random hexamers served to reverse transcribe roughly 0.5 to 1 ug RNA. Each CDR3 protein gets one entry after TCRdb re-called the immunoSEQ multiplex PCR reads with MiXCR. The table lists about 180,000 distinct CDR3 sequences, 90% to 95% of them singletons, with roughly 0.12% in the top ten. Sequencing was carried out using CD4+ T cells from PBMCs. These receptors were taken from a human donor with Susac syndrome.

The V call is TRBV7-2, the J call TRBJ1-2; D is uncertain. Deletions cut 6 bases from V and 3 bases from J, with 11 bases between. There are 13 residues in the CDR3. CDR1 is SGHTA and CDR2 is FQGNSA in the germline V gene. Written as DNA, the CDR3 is TGTGCCAGCAGGCGTTTCGACGACTATGGCTACACCTTC. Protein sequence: CASRRFDDYGYTF.

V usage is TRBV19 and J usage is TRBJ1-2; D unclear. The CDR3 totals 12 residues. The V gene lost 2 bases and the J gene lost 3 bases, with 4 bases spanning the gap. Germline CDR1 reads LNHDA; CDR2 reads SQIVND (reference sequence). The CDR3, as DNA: TGTGCCAGTAGTATAAGGGACTATGGCTACACCTTC. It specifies CASSIRDYGYTF.

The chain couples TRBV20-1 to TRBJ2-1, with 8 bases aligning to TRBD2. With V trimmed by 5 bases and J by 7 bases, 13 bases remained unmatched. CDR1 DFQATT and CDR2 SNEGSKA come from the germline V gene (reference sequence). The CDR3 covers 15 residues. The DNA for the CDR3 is TGCAGTGCTCCCGACTCTCTAGCGGGTGGGAATGAGCAGTTCTTC. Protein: CSAPDSLAGGNEQFF.

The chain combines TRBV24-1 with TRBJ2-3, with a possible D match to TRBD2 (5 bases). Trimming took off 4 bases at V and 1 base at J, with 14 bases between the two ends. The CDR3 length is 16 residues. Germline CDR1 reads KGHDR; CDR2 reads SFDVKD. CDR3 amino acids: CATSDPLAGRTDTQYF. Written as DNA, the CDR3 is TGTGCCACCAGTGACCCCCTGGCGGGCCGCACAGATACGCAGTATTTT.

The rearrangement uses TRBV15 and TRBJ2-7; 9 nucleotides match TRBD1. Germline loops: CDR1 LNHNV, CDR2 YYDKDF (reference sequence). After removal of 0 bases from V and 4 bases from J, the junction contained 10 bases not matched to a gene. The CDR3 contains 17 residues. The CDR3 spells CATSRDIAGTGSYEQYF. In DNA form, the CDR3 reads TGTGCCACCAGCAGAGATATCGCGGGGACAGGGTCATACGAGCAGTACTTC.

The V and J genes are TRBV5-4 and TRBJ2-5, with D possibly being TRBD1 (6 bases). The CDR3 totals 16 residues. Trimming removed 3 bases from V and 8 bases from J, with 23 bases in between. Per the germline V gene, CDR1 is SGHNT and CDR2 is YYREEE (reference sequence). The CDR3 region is CASSSRGAGTLLTQYF. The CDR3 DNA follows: TGTGCCAGCAGCTCAAGGGGTGCCGGGACACTTCTCACCCAGTACTTC.

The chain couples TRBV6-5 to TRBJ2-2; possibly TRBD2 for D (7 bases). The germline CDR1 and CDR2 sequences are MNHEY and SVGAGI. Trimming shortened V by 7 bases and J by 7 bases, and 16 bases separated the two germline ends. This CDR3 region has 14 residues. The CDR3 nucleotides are TGTGCCAGCAAGGGCGGGGGCCCGGTCGGGGAGCTGTTTTTT. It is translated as CASKGGGPVGELFF.

The CDR3 reads CASSEYQVGNYGYTF. The CDR3 DNA sequence: TGTGCCAGCAGTGAATATCAAGTGGGGAACTATGGCTACACCTTC. V gene TRBV25-1 combines with J gene TRBJ1-2; D ambiguous. Trimming removed 0 bases at V and 2 bases at J, with 10 bases between. CDR3 length: 15 residues. Germline CDR1 is MGHDK and CDR2 is SYGVNS.

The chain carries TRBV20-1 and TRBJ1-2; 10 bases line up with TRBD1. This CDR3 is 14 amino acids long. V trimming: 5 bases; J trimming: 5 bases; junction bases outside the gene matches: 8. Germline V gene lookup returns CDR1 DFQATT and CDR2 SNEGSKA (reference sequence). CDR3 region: CSAYPPGQGYGYTF. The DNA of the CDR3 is TGCAGTGCTTACCCACCGGGACAGGGGTATGGCTACACCTTC.

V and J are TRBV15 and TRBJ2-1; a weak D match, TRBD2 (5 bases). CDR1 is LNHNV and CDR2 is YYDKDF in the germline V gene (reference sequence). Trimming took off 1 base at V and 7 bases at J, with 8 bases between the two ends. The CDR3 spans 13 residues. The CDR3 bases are TGTGCCACCAGCAGAGGAGGGTTGAATGAGCAGTTCTTC. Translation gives CATSRGGLNEQFF.

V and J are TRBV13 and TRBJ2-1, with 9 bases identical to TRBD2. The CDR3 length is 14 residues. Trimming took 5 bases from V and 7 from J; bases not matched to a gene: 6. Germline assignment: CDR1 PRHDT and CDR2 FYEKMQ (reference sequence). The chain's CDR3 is CASSPRGGKNEQFF. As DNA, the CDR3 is TGTGCCAGCAGCCCGCGGGGGGGCAAAAATGAGCAGTTCTTC.

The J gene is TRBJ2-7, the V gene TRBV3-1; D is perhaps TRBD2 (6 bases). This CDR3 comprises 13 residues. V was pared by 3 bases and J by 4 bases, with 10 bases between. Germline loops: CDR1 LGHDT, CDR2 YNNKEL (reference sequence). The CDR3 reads CASSHAGRYEQYF. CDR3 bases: TGTGCCAGCAGCCACGCAGGGAGGTACGAGCAGTACTTC.

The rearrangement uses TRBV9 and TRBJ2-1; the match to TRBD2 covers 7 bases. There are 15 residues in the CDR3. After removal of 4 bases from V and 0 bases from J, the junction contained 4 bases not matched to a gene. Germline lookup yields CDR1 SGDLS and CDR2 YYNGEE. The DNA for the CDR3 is TGTGCCAGCAGCCCCGGGGGGAACTCCTACAATGAGCAGTTCTTC. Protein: CASSPGGNSYNEQFF.

CDR3 sequence (DNA): TGTGCCAGCAGGTTACAGGGAACCTACGAGCAGTACTTC. Its protein product is CASRLQGTYEQYF. The chain joins TRBV12-3 or TRBV12-4 to TRBJ2-7; a weak D match, TRBD1 (6 bases). V lost 6 bases and J lost 2, with 11 bases in between. CDR3 length: 13 residues.

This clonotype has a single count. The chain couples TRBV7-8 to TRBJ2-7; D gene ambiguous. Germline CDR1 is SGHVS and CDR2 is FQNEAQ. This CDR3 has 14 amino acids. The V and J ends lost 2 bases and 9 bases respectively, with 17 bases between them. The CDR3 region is CASSLSLGAGMQYF. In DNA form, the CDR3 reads TGTGCCAGCAGCTTATCCCTTGGAGCAGGCATGCAGTACTTC.

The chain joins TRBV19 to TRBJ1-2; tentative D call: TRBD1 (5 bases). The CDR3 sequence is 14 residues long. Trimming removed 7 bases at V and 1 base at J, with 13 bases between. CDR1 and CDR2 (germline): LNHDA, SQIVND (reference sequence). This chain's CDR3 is CASIRDRNNYGYTF. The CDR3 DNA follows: TGTGCCAGTATAAGGGACCGAAATAACTATGGCTACACCTTC.

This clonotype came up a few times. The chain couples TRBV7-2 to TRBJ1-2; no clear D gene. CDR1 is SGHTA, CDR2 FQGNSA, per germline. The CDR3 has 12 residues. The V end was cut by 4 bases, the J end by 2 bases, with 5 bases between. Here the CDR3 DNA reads TGTGCCAGCAGCTCCAACAACTATGGCTACACCTTC. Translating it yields CASSSNNYGYTF.

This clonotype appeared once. As DNA, the CDR3 is TGTGCCATCAGGAGCGGCGAGACGGCAGATACGCAGTATTTT. It is translated as CAIRSGETADTQYF. The chain has TRBV10-3 and TRBJ2-3, with D tentatively TRBD2 (5 bases). V dropped 6 bases and J dropped 4 bases, with 14 bases sitting between them. Germline V gene data show CDR1 as ENHRY and CDR2 as SYGVKD. The CDR3 totals 14 residues.

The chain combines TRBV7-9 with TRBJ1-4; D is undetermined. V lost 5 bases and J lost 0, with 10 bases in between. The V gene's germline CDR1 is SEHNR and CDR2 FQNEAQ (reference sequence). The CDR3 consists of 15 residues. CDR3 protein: CASSLDGTTNEKLFF. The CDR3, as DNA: TGTGCCAGCAGCCTGGATGGTACAACTAATGAAAAACTGTTTTTT. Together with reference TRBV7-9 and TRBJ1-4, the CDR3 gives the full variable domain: DTGVSQNPRHKITKRGQNVTFRCDPISEHNRLYWYRQTLGQGPEFLTYFQNEAQLEKSRLLSDRFSAERPKGSFSTLEIQRTEQGDSAMYLCASSLDGTTNEKLFFGSGTQLSVL.

The CDR3 here is CASSVDGQGWTEAFF. The CDR3 coding sequence is TGTGCCAGCAGCGTGGATGGACAGGGGTGGACTGAAGCTTTCTTT. This sequence joins TRBV9 and TRBJ1-1; TRBD1 agrees at 9 bases. The J segment lost 5 bases and the V segment lost 2 bases, leaving 7 bases of the junction unmatched. Per germline, CDR1 SGDLS and CDR2 YYNGEE. There are 15 residues in the CDR3.

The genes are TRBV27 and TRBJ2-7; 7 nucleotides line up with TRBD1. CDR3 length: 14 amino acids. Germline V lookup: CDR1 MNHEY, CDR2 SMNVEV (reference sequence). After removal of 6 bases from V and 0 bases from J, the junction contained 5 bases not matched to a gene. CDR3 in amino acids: CASSIRDSSYEQYF. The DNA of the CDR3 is TGTGCCAGCAGCATCCGGGACAGCTCCTACGAGCAGTACTTC.